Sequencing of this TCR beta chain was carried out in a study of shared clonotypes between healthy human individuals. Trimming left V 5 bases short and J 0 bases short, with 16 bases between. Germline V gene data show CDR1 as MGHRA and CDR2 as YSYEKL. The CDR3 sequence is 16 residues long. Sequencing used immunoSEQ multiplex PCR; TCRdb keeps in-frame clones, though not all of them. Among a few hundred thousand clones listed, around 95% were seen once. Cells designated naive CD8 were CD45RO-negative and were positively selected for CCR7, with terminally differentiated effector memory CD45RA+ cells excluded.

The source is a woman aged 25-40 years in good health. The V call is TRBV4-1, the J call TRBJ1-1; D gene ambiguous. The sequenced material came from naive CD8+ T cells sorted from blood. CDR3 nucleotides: TGCGCCAGCAGCGGACGAAAGGGATCGTTGAACACTGAAGCTTTCTTT. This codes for CASSGRKGSLNTEAFF.